Sequencing of this TCR beta chain was carried out in a study of shared clonotypes between healthy human individuals. General study points: Large sequencing depth failed to make sorted-subset sequencing complete, rarefaction showed. Only blood was sampled, and tissue TCR repertoires likely differ from blood ones.

This clone was seen only once. Its antigen is not identified. Clones were sequenced by immunoSEQ multiplex PCR, and TCRdb holds only the in-frame ones, with some missing. The data show 1,500,000 or so clones, with around 95% seen just once and approximately 1% held by the top ten. Source material: naive CD4+ T cells sorted from blood. Subset meaning: CD45RA+ positively selected. The receptor's source is a man aged 25-45 years in good health.

CDR3 region: CATTASDREYVGYF. CDR3 nucleotides: TGTGCCACCACAGCTTCAGACAGAGAATACGTTGGATACTTC. The gene calls are TRBV7-2 and TRBJ2-7; tentative D call: TRBD1 (5 bases). The CDR3 runs 14 residues. Germline CDR1 is SGHTA and CDR2 is FQGNSA. Trimming shortened V by 10 bases and J by 13 bases, and 29 bases separated the two germline ends.